This TCR beta chain emerged from a study of CD8 T cells in ankylosing spondylitis. TCRdb redid the calling of the 5' RACE reads with MiXCR, one entry per CDR3 protein. Of about 240,000 distinct CDR3 sequences listed, 8.6% are singletons. This clonotype has a count of ten or more. The length of the CDR3 is 18 residues. The ends were cut back, 0 bases at V and 9 bases at J, with 23 bases in the middle. Germline CDR1 reads LGHNA; CDR2 reads YSLEER. The receptor's source is a male donor with ankylosing spondylitis or in good health (not recorded which). The rearrangement joins TRBV4-3 to TRBJ2-2, with D perhaps TRBD2 (5 bases). The sample was blood, either unsorted or a sorted T cell fraction (not recorded which). The CDR3 sequence: CASSQDTGIATPRRELFF. In nucleotides, the CDR3 is TGCGCCAGCAGCCAAGATACGGGAATAGCGACACCCCGGCGGGAGCTGTTTTTT.